Listed below are T cell receptor beta chains from one sample, sequenced in a study of PD-1 blockade in classical Hodgkin lymphoma. Assay: immunoSEQ multiplex PCR; the TCRdb copy retains only in-frame clones and omits some. The sample contains 25,000 to 35,000 clones, about 86% of which appear only once. The source material was CD4+ T cells from blood, sampled before the fourth cycle of nivolumab. The receptor source for this set is a human donor with classical Hodgkin lymphoma. Each CDR3 is given with its conserved first and last residue. The order of the fields is V gene, D gene, J gene, clone size, CDR3 protein, CDR3 DNA. The D gene is left open where the match is weak. A row's size may be missing; if present it is once, few, many or a size class.

v_gene: TRBV11-2; d_gene: -; j_gene: TRBJ1-4; abundance: once; CDR3aa: CASSLVARSANEKLFF; CDR3nt: TGTGCCAGCAGCTTAGTGGCCCGATCCGCTAATGAAAAACTGTTTTTT
v_gene: TRBV19; d_gene: -; j_gene: TRBJ2-1; abundance: once; CDR3aa: CASSISKGGTTNEQFF; CDR3nt: TGTGCCAGTAGTATCAGTAAAGGGGGGACTACCAATGAGCAGTTCTTC
v_gene: TRBV18; d_gene: -; j_gene: TRBJ1-1; abundance: -; CDR3aa: CASSPSEGNRDTEAFF; CDR3nt: TGTGCCAGCTCACCATCCGAGGGTAACAGGGACACTGAAGCTTTCTTT
v_gene: TRBV7-6; d_gene: TRBD1; j_gene: TRBJ1-1; abundance: -; CDR3aa: CASSLLRAGGKSTEAFF; CDR3nt: TGTGCCAGCAGCTTACTACGGGCAGGGGGCAAGAGTACTGAAGCTTTCTTT
v_gene: TRBV7-2; d_gene: TRBD1; j_gene: TRBJ1-6; abundance: -; CDR3aa: CASSLTGGAGNSPLHF; CDR3nt: TGTGCCAGCAGCCTCACAGGGGGCGCGGGAAATTCACCCCTCCACTTT
v_gene: TRBV19; d_gene: -; j_gene: TRBJ1-6; abundance: -; CDR3aa: CASTPSVGAHNSPLHF; CDR3nt: TGTGCCAGTACTCCTTCGGTAGGAGCCCATAATTCACCCCTCCACTTT
v_gene: TRBV2; d_gene: TRBD2; j_gene: TRBJ2-1; abundance: -; CDR3aa: CASSPSPSGVYNEQFF; CDR3nt: TGTGCCAGCAGTCCAAGTCCTAGCGGGGTTTACAATGAGCAGTTCTTC
v_gene: TRBV5-1; d_gene: -; j_gene: TRBJ1-1; abundance: medium-sized; CDR3aa: CASSLGQKNMNTEAFF; CDR3nt: TGCGCCAGCAGCCTTGGACAGAAAAACATGAACACTGAAGCTTTCTTT
v_gene: TRBV4-1; d_gene: TRBD1; j_gene: TRBJ2-3; abundance: -; CDR3aa: CASRNPLGQGSTDTQYF; CDR3nt: TGCGCCAGCAGGAACCCCCTGGGACAGGGTAGCACAGATACGCAGTATTTT
v_gene: TRBV5-4; d_gene: TRBD1; j_gene: TRBJ2-7; abundance: -; CDR3aa: CASSLESDRGTIYEQYF; CDR3nt: TGTGCCAGCAGCTTGGAGTCGGACAGGGGTACAATCTACGAGCAGTACTTC
v_gene: TRBV19; d_gene: -; j_gene: TRBJ1-2; abundance: few; CDR3aa: CASSIFGGYTF; CDR3nt: TGTGCCAGTAGTATTTTTGGCGGCTACACCTTC
v_gene: TRBV15; d_gene: -; j_gene: TRBJ1-2; abundance: -; CDR3aa: CATSRDNGGRDGYTF; CDR3nt: TGTGCCACCAGCAGAGATAATGGGGGGCGGGATGGCTACACCTTC
v_gene: TRBV7-9; d_gene: TRBD1; j_gene: TRBJ2-7; abundance: -; CDR3aa: CASSPLLRQGYEQYF; CDR3nt: TGTGCCAGCAGCCCCCTGCTGAGACAGGGATACGAGCAGTACTTC
v_gene: TRBV5-1; d_gene: TRBD1; j_gene: TRBJ2-5; abundance: -; CDR3aa: CASSLVTETGSETQYF; CDR3nt: TGCGCCAGCAGCTTGGTAACCGAGACAGGGTCGGAGACCCAGTACTTC
v_gene: TRBV2; d_gene: -; j_gene: TRBJ1-2; abundance: -; CDR3aa: CASSEEGREGDGYTF; CDR3nt: TGTGCCAGCAGTGAAGAGGGCAGGGAAGGCGATGGCTACACCTTC
v_gene: TRBV2; d_gene: -; j_gene: TRBJ1-1; abundance: -; CDR3aa: CASKPGQVDTEAFF; CDR3nt: TGTGCCAGCAAACCGGGCCAGGTTGACACTGAAGCTTTCTTT
v_gene: TRBV4-2; d_gene: -; j_gene: TRBJ2-3; abundance: -; CDR3aa: CASSQEWGRDGTDTQYF; CDR3nt: TGTGCCAGCAGCCAAGAATGGGGGCGGGATGGCACAGATACGCAGTATTTT
v_gene: TRBV7-6; d_gene: -; j_gene: TRBJ1-5; abundance: -; CDR3aa: CASSARPYNQPQHF; CDR3nt: TGTGCCAGCAGCGCCCGACCTTACAATCAGCCCCAGCATTTT
v_gene: TRBV7-9; d_gene: -; j_gene: TRBJ2-7; abundance: -; CDR3aa: CASSSQEESYEQYF; CDR3nt: TGTGCCAGCAGCTCGCAGGAAGAGTCATACGAGCAGTACTTC
v_gene: TRBV11-3; d_gene: TRBD2; j_gene: TRBJ2-1; abundance: -; CDR3aa: CASSAGTTTHNEQFF; CDR3nt: TGTGCCAGCAGCGCCGGGACTACTACTCACAATGAGCAGTTCTTC
v_gene: TRBV29-1; d_gene: TRBD1; j_gene: TRBJ2-5; abundance: -; CDR3aa: CSAPWDRGQQTQYF; CDR3nt: TGCAGCGCCCCTTGGGACAGGGGCCAACAGACCCAGTACTTC
v_gene: TRBV19; d_gene: -; j_gene: TRBJ2-2; abundance: -; CDR3aa: CASNQGRGTGELFF; CDR3nt: TGTGCCAGTAACCAGGGCAGGGGTACCGGGGAGCTGTTTTTT
v_gene: TRBV21-1; d_gene: -; j_gene: TRBJ1-5; abundance: -; CDR3aa: CASSNSNQPQHF; CDR3nt: TGTGCCAGCAGCAATAGCAATCAGCCCCAGCATTTT
v_gene: TRBV5-6; d_gene: -; j_gene: TRBJ2-2; abundance: -; CDR3aa: CASSLARRAANTGELFF; CDR3nt: TGTGCCAGCAGCTTGGCCCGGAGGGCCGCGAACACCGGGGAGCTGTTTTTT